The entry that follows covers one T cell receptor (beta chain) sequence. The antigen is not known. This record comes from a study of shared clonotypes between healthy human individuals. The study's findings and limits: Generation probabilities were higher for clonotypes shared across all four sorted-subset donors than for unshared ones. Represented diversity (both genetic and exposure-history) was limited by the small number of donors.

The CDR3 has 17 amino acids. V was cut by 1 base and J by 4 bases, with 17 bases left in between. The germline CDR1 and CDR2 sequences are MGHRA and YSYEKL. The protocol was immunoSEQ multiplex PCR, while the TCRdb copy is restricted to in-frame clones and leaves out a portion. Of roughly 1,100,000 clones in the sample, around 76% were seen once. Sequencing used memory CD4+ T cells sorted from blood. As to subset: CD45RA-negative fraction. This clonotype was obtained from a young man in good health. The rearrangement links TRBV4-1 to TRBJ2-4; possible D gene TRBD2, 7 bases. As DNA, the CDR3 is TGCGCCAGCAGCCAAGGTCAACAGGGAGGGATAAAAAACATTCAGTACTTC. Amino acids: CASSQGQQGGIKNIQYF.